This TCR beta chain was sequenced during a study of Ad26.COV2.S vaccination and SARS-CoV-2 variants. The treatment denotes: around 19 received Ad26.COV2.S at low or high dose, single or two shots; roughly five received placebo; per-sample allocation not given. Vaccine and placebo recipients were sampled on day 63 after the first injection. The CDR3 runs to 15 residues. With 4 bases removed from V and 0 bases from J, the gap between germline ends came to 14 bases. Germline V lookup: CDR1 SGHRS, CDR2 YFSETQ. The table came from immunoSEQ multiplex PCR; TCRdb's copy has only in-frame clones and leaves some out. Of roughly 320,000 clones listed, around 84% were seen once; the top ten hold 1.9%.

The chain joins TRBV5-1 to TRBJ2-7; maybe TRBD2 (5 bases). The source is a person aged 18 to 65 who received the Ad26.COV2.S COVID-19 vaccine or a placebo. Specimen: peripheral blood, collected in a trial of Ad26.COV2.S vaccine versus placebo. Here the CDR3 reads CASSLFAGTSYEQYF. The CDR3 nucleotides read TGCGCCAGCAGCCTATTTGCGGGTACCTCCTACGAGCAGTACTTC.